This T cell receptor beta chain comes out of a study of shared clonotypes between healthy human individuals. Germline V gene sequence: CDR1 MDHEN, CDR2 SYDVKM. This CDR3 is 14 amino acids long. Germline trimming cut 3 bases from V and 1 base from J; bases unmatched to any gene: 2. Libraries were prepared by immunoSEQ multiplex PCR; TCRdb keeps only in-frame clonotypes and omits some of them. The sample records over 1.4 million clones, roughly 96% being singletons. The TCR was taken from a man aged 30 to 45 in good health. Sequencing used naive CD4+ T cells sorted from blood. Subset noted: CD45RA+ positively selected. This chain connects TRBV28 to TRBJ1-1; 7 bases match TRBD1. CDR3 amino acids: CASSLAGGNTEAFF. In nucleotides, the CDR3 is TGTGCCAGCAGTTTGGCAGGGGGGAACACTGAAGCTTTCTTT.